This T cell receptor (beta chain) was sequenced in a study of a mutant IDH1 vaccine in newly diagnosed glioma. Study in general: Vaccinations were initiated 4-6 weeks following radiotherapy alone, or were given together with temozolomide cycles. Radiotherapy, temozolomide, or both had been given previously, and both were given to most.

Study-wide findings and caveats: Alterations occurring in top peripheral T cell clonotypes seemed unrelated to pseudoprogression. Vaccine-induced responses were seen in 93.3% of patients, spanning several MHC alleles.

Time point here: week 23, last vaccination. Vaccination used 300 ug of mutant IDH1 20-mer peptide per dose, with topical imiquimod. The germline V gene has CDR1 SGHDN and CDR2 FVKESK. V was clipped by 2 bases and J by 0 bases, with 5 bases between them. The CDR3 has 14 residues. Profiled with immunoSEQ multiplex PCR; TCRdb holds only in-frame clones, not every one. Here the sample spans 26,000 or so clones, roughly 80% being singletons. As concerns this clone: What it recognizes is unknown.

The source was PBMCs, collected from a glioma patient whose treatment included an IDH1 peptide vaccine. This receptor was identified in a woman in her thirties with glioma. The chain links TRBV14 to TRBJ1-3; D is unclear. CDR3 region: CASSQRDSGNTIYF. CDR3 in DNA: TGTGCCAGCAGCCAAAGGGACTCTGGAAACACCATATATTTT.